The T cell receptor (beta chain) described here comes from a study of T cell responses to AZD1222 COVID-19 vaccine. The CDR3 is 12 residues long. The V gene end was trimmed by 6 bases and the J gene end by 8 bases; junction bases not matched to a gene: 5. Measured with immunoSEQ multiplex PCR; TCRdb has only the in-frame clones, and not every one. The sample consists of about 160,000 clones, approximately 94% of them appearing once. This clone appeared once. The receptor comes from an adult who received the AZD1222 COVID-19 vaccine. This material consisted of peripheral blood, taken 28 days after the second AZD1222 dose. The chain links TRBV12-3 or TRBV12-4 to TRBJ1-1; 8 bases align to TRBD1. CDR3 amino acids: CASRRGQVEAFF. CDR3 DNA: TGTGCCAGCAGAAGGGGACAGGTGGAAGCTTTCTTT.